This passage covers 6 T cell receptor beta chains from one sample sequenced in a study of blood T cell repertoires in COVID-19. Assay used: immunoSEQ multiplex PCR; TCRdb lists only in-frame clones, some missing. The sample records roughly 220,000 clones, 82% being singletons. The sequenced sample was peripheral blood. The receptors originated from a woman aged 80 or over with COVID-19, enrolled during active disease.

V is TRBV5-1 and J is TRBJ1-6, with D maybe TRBD1 (5 bases). The V end was cut by 0 bases, the J end by 10 bases, with 11 bases between. Germline CDR1 is SGHRS and CDR2 is YFSETQ. The CDR3 totals 14 residues. The CDR3 sequence: CASSLEGENSPLHF. CDR3 sequence (DNA): TGCGCCAGCAGCTTGGAAGGGGAAAACTCACCCCTCCACTTT.

Worth noting for this clone: Within the sample, other DNA sequences also encode this same CDR3. The chain links TRBV7-8 to TRBJ1-1, with a tentative D call TRBD1 (5 bases). Trimming took 5 bases from V and 1 from J, leaving 14 bases between them. The CDR3 runs 15 residues. Germline loops: CDR1 SGHVS, CDR2 FQNEAQ. CDR3 loop: CASSLRGTRNTEAFF. DNA of the CDR3: TGTGCCAGCAGCCTCAGAGGGACTAGGAACACTGAAGCTTTCTTT.

This clone was observed once. The gene calls are TRBV4-1 and TRBJ2-6, with D possibly TRBD2 on 6 matching bases. The CDR3 contains 16 residues. Germline lookup yields CDR1 MGHRA and CDR2 YSYEKL. V lost 11 bases and J 0 bases, leaving 17 bases between the germline ends. Written as DNA, the CDR3 is TGCGCCGCTAGTGGGACTGCGAACTCTGGGGCCAACGTCCTGACTTTC. It codes for CAASGTANSGANVLTF.

This clone was found a few times. This CDR3 is CASSSWTALEQYF. Written as DNA, the CDR3 is TGTGCCAGCAGCTCCTGGACAGCCCTCGAGCAGTACTTC. The rearrangement joins TRBV7-2 to TRBJ2-7; tentatively, D is TRBD1 (6 bases). Looked up from germline, CDR1 is SGHTA and CDR2 is FQGNSA. The CDR3 contains 13 residues. Trimming took 4 bases from V and 6 from J, leaving 13 bases between them.

This clone showed up just a few times. The chain couples TRBV5-1 to TRBJ1-6, with TRBD1 matching over 7 bases. With 3 bases clipped from V and 7 bases from J, the junction kept 4 bases outside the gene matches. CDR3 length: 14 residues. Germline V CDR1 and CDR2: SGHRS, YFSETQ. The CDR3 DNA follows: TGCGCCAGCAGCTCGGGACAGCACAATTCACCCCTCCACTTT. This gives the protein CASSSGQHNSPLHF.

The chain employs TRBV18 and TRBJ2-5; D is possibly TRBD1 (5 bases). In germline, CDR1 is KGHSH, CDR2 LQKENI. The CDR3 totals 14 residues. With 3 bases removed from V and 4 bases from J, the gap between germline ends came to 12 bases. In DNA form, the CDR3 reads TGTGCCAGCTCACCTCGGCAGGGTCCAGAGACCCAGTACTTC. This gives the protein CASSPRQGPETQYF. The whole variable domain, remainder taken from reference TRBV18 and TRBJ2-5, is NAGVMQNPRHLVRRRGQEARLRCSPMKGHSHVYWYRQLPEEGLKFMVYLQKENIIDESGMPKERFSAEFPKEGPSILRIQQVVRGDSAAYFCASSPRQGPETQYFGPGTRLLVL.